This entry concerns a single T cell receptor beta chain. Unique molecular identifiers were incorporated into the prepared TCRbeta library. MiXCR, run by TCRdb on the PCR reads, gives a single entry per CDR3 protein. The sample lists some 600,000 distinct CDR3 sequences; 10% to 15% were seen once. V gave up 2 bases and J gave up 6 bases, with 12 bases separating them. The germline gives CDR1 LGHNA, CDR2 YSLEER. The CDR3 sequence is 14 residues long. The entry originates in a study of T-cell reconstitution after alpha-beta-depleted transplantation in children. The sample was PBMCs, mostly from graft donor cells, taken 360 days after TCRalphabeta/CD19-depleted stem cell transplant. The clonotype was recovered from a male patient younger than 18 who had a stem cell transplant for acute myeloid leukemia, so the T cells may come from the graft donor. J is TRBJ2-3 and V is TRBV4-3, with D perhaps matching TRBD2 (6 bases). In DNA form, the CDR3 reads TGCGCCAGCAGCCAAACCGGGACTGCGGATACGCAGTATTTT. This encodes CASSQTGTADTQYF.